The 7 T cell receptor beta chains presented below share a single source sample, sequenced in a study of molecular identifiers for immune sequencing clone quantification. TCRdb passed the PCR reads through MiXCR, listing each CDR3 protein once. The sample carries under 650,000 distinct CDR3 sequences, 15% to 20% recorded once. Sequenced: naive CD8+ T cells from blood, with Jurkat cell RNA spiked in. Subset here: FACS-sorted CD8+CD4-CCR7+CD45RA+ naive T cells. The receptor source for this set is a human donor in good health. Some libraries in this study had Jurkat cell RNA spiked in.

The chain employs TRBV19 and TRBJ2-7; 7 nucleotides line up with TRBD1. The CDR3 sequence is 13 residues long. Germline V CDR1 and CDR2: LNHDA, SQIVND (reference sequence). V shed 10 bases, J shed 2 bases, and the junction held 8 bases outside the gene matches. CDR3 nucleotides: TGTGCCACCGGGACAGAATACACCTACGAGCAGTACTTC. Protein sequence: CATGTEYTYEQYF.

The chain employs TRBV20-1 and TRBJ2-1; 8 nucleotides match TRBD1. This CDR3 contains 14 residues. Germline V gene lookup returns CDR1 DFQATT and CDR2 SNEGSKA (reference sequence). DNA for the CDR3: TGCAGGGCAAACCGGGACAGGTTCGATGGTGAGCAGTTCTTC. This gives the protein CRANRDRFDGEQFF.

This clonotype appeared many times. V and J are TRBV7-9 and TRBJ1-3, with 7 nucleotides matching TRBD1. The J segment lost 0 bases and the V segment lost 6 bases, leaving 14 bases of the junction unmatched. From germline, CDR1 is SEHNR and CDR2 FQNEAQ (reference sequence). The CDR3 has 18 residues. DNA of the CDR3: TGTGCCAGCAGGGACCGGGACAGCTCTAGAGTCTCTGGAAACACCATATATTTT. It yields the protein CASRDRDSSRVSGNTIYF.

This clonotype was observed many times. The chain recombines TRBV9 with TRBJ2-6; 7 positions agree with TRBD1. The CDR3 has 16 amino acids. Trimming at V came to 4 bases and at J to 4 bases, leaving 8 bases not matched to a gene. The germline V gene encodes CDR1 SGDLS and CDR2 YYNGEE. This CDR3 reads CASSHPTGFGANVLTF. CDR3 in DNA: TGTGCCAGCAGCCACCCGACAGGGTTCGGGGCCAACGTCCTGACTTTC.

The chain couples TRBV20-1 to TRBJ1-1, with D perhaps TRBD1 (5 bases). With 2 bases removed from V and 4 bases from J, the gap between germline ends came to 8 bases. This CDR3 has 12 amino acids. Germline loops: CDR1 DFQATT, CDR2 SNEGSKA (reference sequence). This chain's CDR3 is CSARIGGTEAFF. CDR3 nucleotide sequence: TGCAGTGCTAGAATCGGGGGCACTGAAGCTTTCTTT.

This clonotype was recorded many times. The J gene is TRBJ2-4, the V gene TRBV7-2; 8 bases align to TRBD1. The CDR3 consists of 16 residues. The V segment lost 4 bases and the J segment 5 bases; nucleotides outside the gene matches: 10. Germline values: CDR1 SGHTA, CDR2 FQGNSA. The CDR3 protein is CASSSIGQGLENIQYF. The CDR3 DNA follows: TGTGCCAGCAGCTCGATAGGACAGGGACTCGAAAACATTCAGTACTTC.

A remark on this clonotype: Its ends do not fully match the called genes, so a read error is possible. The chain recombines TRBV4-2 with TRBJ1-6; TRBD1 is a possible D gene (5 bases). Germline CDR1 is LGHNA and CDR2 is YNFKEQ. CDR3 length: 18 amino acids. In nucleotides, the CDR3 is TGTACCAGCAGCCAACGAACGAGCGGGGCGACTCTTAATTCACCCCTCCACTTT. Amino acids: CTSSQRTSGATLNSPLHF.